Listed below are T cell receptor beta chains from one sample, sequenced in a study of OX40 agonist ivuxolimab in advanced cancers. Using immunoSEQ multiplex PCR, the repertoire was profiled, and TCRdb retains in-frame clones only, with some absent. The sample lists 65,000 to 75,000 clones; about 81% were seen once. Specimen: CD4+ or CD8+ T cells sorted from blood, collected in a trial of the OX40 agonist ivuxolimab. The receptors originated from an adult with an advanced solid tumor such as melanoma, head and neck, liver or kidney cancer. CDR3s include the opening cysteine and the closing phenylalanine or tryptophan. A D gene is named only where the DNA matches it firmly. Size is omitted from some rows. Given values are once, few, many or a class for expanded clones.

J gene	V gene	clone size	D gene	CDR3 length	CDR3 DNA	CDR3 protein
TRBJ2-7	TRBV7-9	once	-	12	TGTGCCAGCAGTAGTAGTTTCTACGAGCAGTACTTC	CASSSSFYEQYF
TRBJ1-4	TRBV5-1	-	-	16	TGCGCCAGCAGCTTGGGTTCGGGGGCAGTTTATGAAAAACTGTTTTTT	CASSLGSGAVYEKLFF
TRBJ1-3	TRBV7-6	-	TRBD1	16	TGTGCCAGCAGCCCTTACCGGGACAGGGCTGGAAACACCATATATTTT	CASSPYRDRAGNTIYF
TRBJ2-3	TRBV7-2	-	-	12	TGTGCCAGCACCTTGGCGGGGGATACGCAGTATTTT	CASTLAGDTQYF
TRBJ2-3	TRBV5-1	once	-	14	TGCGCCAGCAGCTTGATGATATCCACAGATACGCAGTATTTT	CASSLMISTDTQYF
TRBJ2-5	TRBV18	once	-	12	TGTGCCAGCTCAAGGGTTGGGGAGACCCAGTACTTC	CASSRVGETQYF
TRBJ2-3	TRBV5-1	-	TRBD2	15	TGCGCCAGCAGCTTGGGCGGGGGGCCAGCAGATACGCAGTATTTT	CASSLGGGPADTQYF
TRBJ2-7	TRBV28	-	-	12	TGTGCCAGCGGTCCGCGTGTCTACGAGCAGTACTTC	CASGPRVYEQYF
TRBJ2-3	TRBV28	-	-	16	TGTGCCAGCAGTCCCACGGGAAGGGGCCAGACAGATACGCAGTATTTT	CASSPTGRGQTDTQYF
TRBJ2-1	TRBV5-6	-	TRBD2	15	TGTGCCAGCAGCAAAGGACTAGCGGCGACGGATGAGCAGTTCTTC	CASSKGLAATDEQFF
TRBJ2-7	TRBV5-1	-	TRBD1	15	TGCGCCAGCAGCTTGGCCGGGACAGGGATATCCGAGCAGTACTTC	CASSLAGTGISEQYF
TRBJ1-2	TRBV6-1	-	TRBD1	14	TGTGCCAGCAGTGGGGGACAGGGATACTATGGCTACACCTTC	CASSGGQGYYGYTF
TRBJ1-1	TRBV7-8	-	-	16	TGTGCCAGCAGCCCCAGAGGGAGCAGGACCCGACCTGAAGCTTTCTTT	CASSPRGSRTRPEAFF
TRBJ2-7	TRBV7-2	few	-	15	TGTGCCAGCAGCTTTGGCACGGGGCTGGGTTACGAGCAGTACTTC	CASSFGTGLGYEQYF
TRBJ1-4	TRBV4-1	-	-	18	TGCGCCAGCAGCCAAGACTGGGACAAAGGGAGTTCGGATGAAAAACTGTTTTTT	CASSQDWDKGSSDEKLFF
TRBJ2-7	TRBV5-1	-	TRBD1	15	TGCGCCAGCAGTCTGGACAGGACCATGTCCTACGAGCAGTACTTC	CASSLDRTMSYEQYF
TRBJ2-7	TRBV18	-	-	15	TGTGCCAGCTCACCAGCGGGCAGGGGATCGGAAGAGCAGTACTTC	CASSPAGRGSEEQYF
TRBJ1-4	TRBV14	once	TRBD1	16	TGTGCCAGCAGCCAAACCACAGGGGGCTCGGGGGAAAAACTGTTTTTT	CASSQTTGGSGEKLFF
TRBJ1-4	TRBV19	-	-	12	TGTGCCAGTAGTCAAAGACCCTTGGTGGTGTTTTTT	CASSQRPLVVFF
TRBJ2-2	TRBV5-4	-	TRBD1	16	TGTGCCAGCAGCTCCGGACAGGGGGTGAACACCGGGGAGCTGTTTTTT	CASSSGQGVNTGELFF
TRBJ2-3	TRBV7-9	-	TRBD2	14	TGTGCCAGCAGCTTCCGGGACTACACAGATACGCAGTATTTT	CASSFRDYTDTQYF
TRBJ1-5	TRBV7-2	-	-	16	TGTGCCAGCAGCTTAGGATACGGGGCTTTTAATCAGCCCCAGCATTTT	CASSLGYGAFNQPQHF
TRBJ1-5	TRBV5-1	few	-	13	TGCGCCAGCAGCTTGATGCTCGATCAGCCCCAGCATTTT	CASSLMLDQPQHF
TRBJ2-3	TRBV4-1	few	TRBD2	18	TGCGCCAGCAGCCAAGGACTAGCGGGGGGGCAAAGCACAGATACGCAGTATTTT	CASSQGLAGGQSTDTQYF
TRBJ2-7	TRBV19	-	TRBD1	15	TGTGCCAGTAGTCGGGCGGCAGGGGGAACATACGAGCAGTACTTC	CASSRAAGGTYEQYF
TRBJ1-2	TRBV5-1	-	-	14	TGCGCCAGCAGTCCGGCGCCAGAACGACCTGGCTACACCTTC	CASSPAPERPGYTF